This T cell receptor (beta chain) was observed in a study of CD4 T cells in relation to SARS-CoV-2 and coronaviruses. Study as a whole: After around 10 days of antigen culture, PBMC TCR beta CDR3s were sequenced.

Germline V CDR1 and CDR2: SEHNR, FQNEAQ (reference sequence). The CDR3 runs to 18 residues. V dropped 5 bases and J dropped 0; count of bases not matched to a gene: 10. Repertoires were generated with immunoSEQ multiplex PCR, while TCRdb's copy carries only in-frame clones and drops some. Of 25,000 to 30,000 clones in the sample, roughly 76% are singletons; the top ten hold less than 20%. Comments on this clone: Its antigen remains unidentified.

The unexposed donors gave CD4+ T cells in about 2010-2019, prior to COVID-19. The cells were cultured for under 13 days before CD4+ T cells were isolated. Unexposed-donor CD4+ T cells were probed with SARS-CoV-2 S/N and four cold-coronavirus spikes, cells permitting. The sequencing input was CD4+ T cells from PBMCs, cultured in vitro. The origin of this receptor is a human donor in good health. J is TRBJ2-2 and V is TRBV7-9; 9 bases are a match to TRBD2. The CDR3 loop is CASSPRSSGGPNTGELFF. In DNA form, the CDR3 reads TGTGCCAGCAGCCCAAGGTCCAGCGGGGGGCCGAACACCGGGGAGCTGTTTTTT.